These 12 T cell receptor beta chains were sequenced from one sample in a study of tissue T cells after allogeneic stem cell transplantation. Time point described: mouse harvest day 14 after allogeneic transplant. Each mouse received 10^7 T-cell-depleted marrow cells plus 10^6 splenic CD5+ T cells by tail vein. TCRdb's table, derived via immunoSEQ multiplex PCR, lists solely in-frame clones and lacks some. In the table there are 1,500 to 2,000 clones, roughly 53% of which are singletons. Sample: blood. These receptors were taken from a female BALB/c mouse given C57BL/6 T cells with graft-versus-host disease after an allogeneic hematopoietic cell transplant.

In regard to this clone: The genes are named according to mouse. The CDR3 sequence: CASSLDRGNTGQLYF. CDR3 DNA, as far as it was read: TGTGCCAGCAGCTTGGACAGGGGTAACACCGGGCAGCTCTAC. The rearrangement links TRBV3 to TRBJ2-2; 9 nucleotides agree with TRBD1. The sequenced fragment ends 1 residue before the CDR3 boundary, so the rest is inferred from the germline J gene. Germline CDR1 reads SNHLY; CDR2 reads FYNGKV (reference sequence). J was trimmed by 2 bases and V by 3 bases; bases with no gene match: 1. The CDR3 extends over 15 amino acids.

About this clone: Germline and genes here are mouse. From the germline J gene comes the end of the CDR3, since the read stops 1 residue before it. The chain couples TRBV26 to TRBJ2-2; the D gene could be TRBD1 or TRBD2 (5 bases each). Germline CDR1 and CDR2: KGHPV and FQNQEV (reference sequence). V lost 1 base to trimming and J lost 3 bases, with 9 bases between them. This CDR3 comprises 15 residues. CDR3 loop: CASSLYGGDTGQLYF. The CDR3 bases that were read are TGTGCCAGCAGTCTGTACGGGGGAGACACCGGGCAGCTCTAC.

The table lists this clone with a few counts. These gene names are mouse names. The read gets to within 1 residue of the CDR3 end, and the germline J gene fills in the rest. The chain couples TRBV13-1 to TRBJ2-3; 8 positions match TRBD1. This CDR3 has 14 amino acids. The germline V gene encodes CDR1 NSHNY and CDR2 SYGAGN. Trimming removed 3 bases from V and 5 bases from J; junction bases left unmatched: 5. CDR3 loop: CASSAPGQVETLYF. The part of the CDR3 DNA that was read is TGTGCCAGCAGTGCCCCGGGACAGGTAGAAACGCTGTAT.

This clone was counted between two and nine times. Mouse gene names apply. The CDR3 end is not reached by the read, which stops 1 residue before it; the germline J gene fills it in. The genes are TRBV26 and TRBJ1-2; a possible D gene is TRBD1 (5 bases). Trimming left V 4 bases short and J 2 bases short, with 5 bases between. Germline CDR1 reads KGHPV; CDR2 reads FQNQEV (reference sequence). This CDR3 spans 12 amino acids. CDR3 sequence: CASSRGNSDYTF. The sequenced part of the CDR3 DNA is TGTGCCAGCAGTCGGGGGAACTCCGACTACACC.

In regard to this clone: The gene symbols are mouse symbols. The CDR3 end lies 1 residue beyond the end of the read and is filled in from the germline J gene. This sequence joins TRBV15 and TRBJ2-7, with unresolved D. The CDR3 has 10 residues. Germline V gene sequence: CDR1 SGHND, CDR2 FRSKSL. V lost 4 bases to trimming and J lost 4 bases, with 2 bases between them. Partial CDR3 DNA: TGTGCCAGCAGTTCTTATGAACAGTAC. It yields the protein CASSSYEQY. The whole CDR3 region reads CASSSYEQYF.

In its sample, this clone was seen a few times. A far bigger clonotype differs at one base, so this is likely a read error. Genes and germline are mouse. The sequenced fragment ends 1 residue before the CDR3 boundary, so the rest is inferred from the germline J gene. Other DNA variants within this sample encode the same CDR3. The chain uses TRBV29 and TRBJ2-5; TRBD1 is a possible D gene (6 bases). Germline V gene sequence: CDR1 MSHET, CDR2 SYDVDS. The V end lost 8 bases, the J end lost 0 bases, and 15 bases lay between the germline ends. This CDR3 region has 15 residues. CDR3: CASRPTGFNQDTQYF. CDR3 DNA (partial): TGTGCTAGCCGTCCCACAGGGTTTAACCAAGACACCCAGTAC.

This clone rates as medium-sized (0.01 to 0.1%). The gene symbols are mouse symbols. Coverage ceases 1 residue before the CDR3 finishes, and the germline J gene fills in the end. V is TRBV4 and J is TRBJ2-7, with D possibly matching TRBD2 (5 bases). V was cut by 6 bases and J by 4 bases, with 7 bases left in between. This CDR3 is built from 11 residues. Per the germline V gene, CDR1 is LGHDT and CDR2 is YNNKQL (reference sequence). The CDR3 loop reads CASRWGYEQYF. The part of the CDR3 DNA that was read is TGTGCCAGCAGGTGGGGATATGAACAGTAC.

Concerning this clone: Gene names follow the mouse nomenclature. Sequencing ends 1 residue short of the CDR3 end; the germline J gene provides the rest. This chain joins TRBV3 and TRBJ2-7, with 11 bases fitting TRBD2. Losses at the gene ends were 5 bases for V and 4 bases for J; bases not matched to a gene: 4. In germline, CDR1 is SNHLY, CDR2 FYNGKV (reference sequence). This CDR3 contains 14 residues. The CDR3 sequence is CASSPGLGGYEQYF. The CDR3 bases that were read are TGTGCCAGCAGCCCCGGACTGGGGGGTTATGAACAGTAC.

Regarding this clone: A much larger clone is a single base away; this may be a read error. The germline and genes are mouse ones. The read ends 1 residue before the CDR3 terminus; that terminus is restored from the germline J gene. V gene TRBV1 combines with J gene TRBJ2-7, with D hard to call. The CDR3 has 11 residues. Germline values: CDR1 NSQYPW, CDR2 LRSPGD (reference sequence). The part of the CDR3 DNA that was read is TGCACCCGCAGTGCAGAAGGTGAACAGTAC. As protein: CTRSAEGEQY. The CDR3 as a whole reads CTRSAEGEQYF. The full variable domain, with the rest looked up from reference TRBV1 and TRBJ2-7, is VTLLEQNPRWRLVPRGQAVNLRCILKNSQYPWMSWYQQDLQKQLQWLFTLRSPGDKEVKSLPGADYLATRVTDTELRLQVANMSQGRTLYCTRSAEGEQYFGPGTRLTVL.

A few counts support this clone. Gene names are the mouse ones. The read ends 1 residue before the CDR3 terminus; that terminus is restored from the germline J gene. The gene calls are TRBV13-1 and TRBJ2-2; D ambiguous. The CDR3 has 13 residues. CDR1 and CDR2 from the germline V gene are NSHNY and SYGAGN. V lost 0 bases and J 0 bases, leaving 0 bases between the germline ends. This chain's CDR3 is CASSDANTGQLYF. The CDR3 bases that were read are TGTGCCAGCAGTGATGCAAACACCGGGCAGCTCTAC.

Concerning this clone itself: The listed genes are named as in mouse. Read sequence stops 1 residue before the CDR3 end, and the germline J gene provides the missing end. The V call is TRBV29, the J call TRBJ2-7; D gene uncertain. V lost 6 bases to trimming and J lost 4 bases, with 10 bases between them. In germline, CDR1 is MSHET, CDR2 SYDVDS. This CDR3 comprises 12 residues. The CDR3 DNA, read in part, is TGTGCTAGCAGGGATCAAGTATATGAACAGTAC. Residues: CASRDQVYEQY. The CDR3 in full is CASRDQVYEQYF.

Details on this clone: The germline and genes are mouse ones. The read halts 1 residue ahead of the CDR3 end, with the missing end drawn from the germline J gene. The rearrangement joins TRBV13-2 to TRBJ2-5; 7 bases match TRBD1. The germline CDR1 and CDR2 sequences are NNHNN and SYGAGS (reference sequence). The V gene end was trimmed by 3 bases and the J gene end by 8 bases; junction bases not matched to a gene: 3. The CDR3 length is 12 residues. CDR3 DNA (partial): TGTGCCAGCGGTGGAGGGGACAGCACCCAGTAC. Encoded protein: CASGGGDSTQY. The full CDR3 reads CASGGGDSTQYF.